What follows are 9 T cell receptor beta chains derived from one specimen sequenced in a study of technical replicates of blood from a few donors. Libraries were prepared by immunoSEQ multiplex PCR; TCRdb keeps only in-frame clonotypes and omits some of them. The sample consists of about 78,000 clones, 95% of them appearing once. Sequencing was performed on T cells isolated from PBMCs. The receptors shown here come from a human donor in good health.

The chain joins TRBV6-5 to TRBJ2-3; unclear D gene. CDR3 size: 14 residues. The V end was cut by 10 bases, the J end by 0 bases, with 14 bases between. The germline CDR1 and CDR2 sequences are MNHEY and SVGAGI. For the CDR3, the DNA is TGTGCCACCCGGCGGCGGAGTAGCACAGATACGCAGTATTTT. Its translation is CATRRRSSTDTQYF.

This chain joins TRBV10-1 and TRBJ1-5; D gene uncertain. CDR1 and CDR2 (germline): WNHNN, SYGVQD (reference sequence). The CDR3 covers 16 residues. The DNA of the CDR3 is TGCGTTACGCGAGGCCGGGGAGGGAATAGCAATCAGCCCCAGCATTTT. The encoded protein is CVTRGRGGNSNQPQHF.

In this sample, this clone turned up once. The chain recombines TRBV5-1 with TRBJ1-2; the match to TRBD1 covers 8 bases. The germline gives CDR1 SGHRS, CDR2 YFSETQ. The CDR3 is 13 amino acids. V lost 0 bases and J lost 5; bases outside the gene matches: 0. CDR3 protein: CASSLDRGYGYTF. In nucleotides, the CDR3 is TGCGCCAGCAGCTTGGACAGGGGGTATGGCTACACCTTC. The whole variable domain, remainder taken from reference TRBV5-1 and TRBJ1-2, is KAGVTQTPRYLIKTRGQQVTLSCSPISGHRSVSWYQQTPGQGLQFLFEYFSETQRNKGNFPGRFSGRQFSNSRSEMNVSTLELGDSALYLCASSLDRGYGYTFGSGTRLTVV.

The chain is built from TRBV2 and TRBJ1-1; no clear D. CDR3 length: 11 amino acids. V shed 6 bases and J shed 5 bases, with 7 bases lying between them. Germline lookup yields CDR1 SNHLY and CDR2 FYNNEI. The CDR3 DNA follows: TGTGCCAGCAGCCGAGGGACTGAAGCTTTCTTT. This encodes CASSRGTEAFF.

V is TRBV6-6 and J is TRBJ1-5, with a possible D match to TRBD1 (5 bases). Germline CDR1 reads MNHNY; CDR2 reads SVGAGI (reference sequence). V lost 5 bases and J 3 bases, leaving 14 bases between the germline ends. The CDR3 is made up of 15 amino acids. The CDR3 reads CASSLSDSYNQPQHF. In DNA form, the CDR3 reads TGTGCCAGCAGTCTCTCCGACAGCTACAATCAGCCCCAGCATTTT.

This rearrangement joins TRBV30 to TRBJ2-5, with no clear D. Germline V gene sequence: CDR1 GTSNPN, CDR2 SVGIG (reference sequence). The CDR3 is made up of 11 amino acids. Trimming removed 2 bases from V and 5 bases from J, with 6 bases in between. CDR3 sequence reads: CAWSNWETQYF. The CDR3 DNA sequence: TGTGCCTGGAGTAACTGGGAGACCCAGTACTTC.

The chain uses TRBV18 and TRBJ2-5; D uncertain. The germline V gene encodes CDR1 KGHSH and CDR2 LQKENI. The CDR3 extends over 15 amino acids. The V gene lost 3 bases and the J gene lost 5 bases, with 16 bases spanning the gap. The CDR3 loop reads CASSPPGQDWETQYF. In DNA, the CDR3 is TGTGCCAGCTCACCGCCTGGTCAGGATTGGGAGACCCAGTACTTC.

The chain joins TRBV27 to TRBJ2-2; weak D call: TRBD1 (6 bases). Trimming took off 7 bases at V and 5 bases at J, with 14 bases between the two ends. The CDR3 extends over 14 amino acids. Germline V lookup: CDR1 MNHEY, CDR2 SMNVEV (reference sequence). The CDR3, as DNA: TGTGCCAGCACCCGACTTAGGGGGACCGGGGAGCTGTTTTTT. Its protein is CASTRLRGTGELFF.

The J gene is TRBJ2-7, the V gene TRBV11-2; D is unresolved. Trimming stripped 6 bases from V and 3 bases from J, with 9 bases between. Germline V CDR1 and CDR2: SGHAT, FQNNGV. This CDR3 region has 12 residues. CDR3 region: CASRADYYEQYF. The CDR3 DNA reads as TGTGCCAGCAGAGCCGATTACTACGAGCAGTACTTC. The whole variable domain, remainder taken from reference TRBV11-2 and TRBJ2-7, is EAGVAQSPRYKIIEKRQSVAFWCNPISGHATLYWYQQILGQGPKLLIQFQNNGVVDDSQLPKDRFSAERLKGVDSTLKIQPAKLEDSAVYLCASRADYYEQYFGPGTRLTVT.